Presented here are 24 T cell receptor beta chains from one specimen sequenced in a study of blood T cell repertoires in COVID-19. This table comes from immunoSEQ multiplex PCR, and its TCRdb copy is limited to in-frame clones, with some not included. Here the sample spans over 90,000 clones, 81% being singletons. Material: peripheral blood. Receptors originate from a man older than 75 with COVID-19, enrolled during active disease.

This rearrangement joins TRBV6-5 to TRBJ2-7; TRBD2 is a possible D gene (5 bases). Looked up from germline, CDR1 is MNHEY and CDR2 is SVGAGI. V lost 6 bases and J 6 bases, leaving 18 bases between the germline ends. CDR3 length: 14 residues. CDR3 nucleotides: TGTGCCAGCAGGAGCGAGGGCGGATCTGCCGAGCAGTACTTC. Protein sequence: CASRSEGGSAEQYF.

The V call is TRBV10-3, the J call TRBJ2-2, with 13 bases identical to TRBD2. Trimming cost V 4 bases and J 0 bases; bases outside gene matches: 11. This CDR3 has 20 amino acids. Per germline, CDR1 ENHRY and CDR2 SYGVKD. The CDR3 nucleotides read TGTGCCATCAGTGGTCCGACTAGCGGGGGGACTAAATCGAACACCGGGGAGCTGTTTTTT. Translation gives CAISGPTSGGTKSNTGELFF.

This chain uses TRBV19 with TRBJ1-1; unclear D gene. This CDR3 has 12 amino acids. Germline lookup yields CDR1 LNHDA and CDR2 SQIVND (reference sequence). V was pared by 5 bases and J by 3 bases, with 7 bases between. CDR3: CASSGSDTEAFF. CDR3 nucleotide sequence: TGTGCCAGTAGTGGGAGTGACACTGAAGCTTTCTTT. Filled out from reference TRBV19 and TRBJ1-1, the complete variable domain reads DGGITQSPKYLFRKEGQNVTLSCEQNLNHDAMYWYRQDPGQGLRLIYYSQIVNDFQKGDIAEGYSVSREKKESFPLTVTSAQKNPTAFYLCASSGSDTEAFFGQGTRLTVV.

V gene TRBV5-1 combines with J gene TRBJ1-1; D gene ambiguous. V was cut by 0 bases and J by 0 bases, with 6 bases left in between. The CDR3 has 14 amino acids. The germline V gene has CDR1 SGHRS and CDR2 YFSETQ. CDR3: CASSLEQMNTEAFF. For the CDR3, the DNA is TGCGCCAGCAGCTTGGAACAGATGAACACTGAAGCTTTCTTT.

The gene calls are TRBV9 and TRBJ1-1, with D hard to call. This CDR3 has 15 residues. Trimming took off 2 bases at V and 6 bases at J, with 17 bases between the two ends. Germline V lookup: CDR1 SGDLS, CDR2 YYNGEE. Written as DNA, the CDR3 is TGTGCCAGCAGCGTCCTGAGTTCGGGGAGCGCTGAAGCTTTCTTT. Translating gives CASSVLSSGSAEAFF.

CDR3 loop: CASQASGRAYNEQFF. The CDR3 DNA sequence: TGCGCCAGCCAAGCTAGCGGGAGGGCCTACAATGAGCAGTTCTTC. This chain uses TRBV10-1 with TRBJ2-1; 12 bases line up with TRBD2. Germline lookup yields CDR1 WNHNN and CDR2 SYGVQD (reference sequence). The junction had 4 bases not matched to a gene; V was cut back by 8 bases and J by 2 bases. CDR3 length: 15 amino acids.

The chain uses TRBV23-1 and TRBJ2-6; D might be TRBD1 (6 bases). TRBV23-1 is classed as an ORF, of uncertain function. Deletions cut 3 bases from V and 4 bases from J, with 13 bases between. This CDR3 contains 16 residues. CDR3 amino acids: CASSQPGVAGANVLTF. In nucleotides, the CDR3 is TGCGCCAGCAGTCAGCCAGGGGTCGCAGGGGCCAACGTCCTGACTTTC.

The chain links TRBV7-8 to TRBJ1-4; D gene uncertain. CDR3 size: 16 residues. V lost 2 bases, J lost 0 bases, and 10 bases lay in between. Germline V CDR1 and CDR2: SGHVS, FQNEAQ. The CDR3 loop reads CASSLMVATTNEKLFF. In DNA, the CDR3 is TGTGCCAGCAGCTTAATGGTAGCTACAACTAATGAAAAACTGTTTTTT.

The chain employs TRBV6-1 and TRBJ1-2, with 10 bases matching TRBD1. In germline, CDR1 is MNHNS, CDR2 SASEGT. The CDR3 consists of 13 residues. V lost 3 bases to trimming and J lost 7 bases; unmatched junction nucleotides: 2. CDR3 region: CASSDRDRGGYTF. The CDR3 DNA follows: TGTGCCAGCAGTGACCGGGACAGGGGTGGCTACACCTTC.

The chain joins TRBV4-3 to TRBJ1-6; 12 positions agree with TRBD1. The CDR3 loop spans 20 amino acids. CDR1 is LGHNA and CDR2 is YSLEER in the germline V gene. J lost 6 bases, V lost 3 bases, and 15 bases had no gene match. CDR3 in amino acids: CASSQYASGTGGSGNSPLHF. CDR3 nucleotides: TGCGCCAGCAGCCAGTATGCCTCCGGGACAGGGGGCTCCGGTAATTCACCCCTCCACTTT.

The chain couples TRBV10-3 to TRBJ2-3; 8 bases fit TRBD2. Germline V gene data show CDR1 as ENHRY and CDR2 as SYGVKD. CDR3 length: 14 amino acids. The V and J ends lost 6 bases and 3 bases, in that order; junction bases with no gene match: 5. Written as DNA, the CDR3 is TGTGCCATCAGCCGGGGGGGGCCAACAGATACGCAGTATTTT. Translating gives CAISRGGPTDTQYF.

The chain combines TRBV6-5 with TRBJ1-5; D uncertain. V gave up 7 bases and J gave up 0 bases, with 7 bases separating them. Germline V gene data show CDR1 as MNHEY and CDR2 as SVGAGI. The CDR3 is 13 residues long. In nucleotides, the CDR3 is TGTGCCAGCAACGGAGGTAGCAATCAGCCCCAGCATTTT. Protein product: CASNGGSNQPQHF.

The rearrangement links TRBV9 to TRBJ2-5; perhaps TRBD1 as D (6 bases). Looked up from germline, CDR1 is SGDLS and CDR2 is YYNGEE. The CDR3 runs 17 residues. The ends were cut back, 1 base at V and 5 bases at J, with 21 bases in the middle. This chain's CDR3 is CASSVSTGTTRGETQYF. Here the CDR3 DNA reads TGTGCCAGCAGCGTAAGCACCGGGACAACTAGAGGGGAGACCCAGTACTTC.

CDR3 sequence: CASSKRDEQYF. The CDR3 coding sequence is TGTGCCAGCAGTAAACGGGACGAGCAGTACTTC. The chain joins TRBV27 to TRBJ2-7; D not certain. Germline V gives CDR1 MNHEY, CDR2 SMNVEV (reference sequence). CDR3 length: 11 residues. V shed 5 bases and J shed 5 bases, with 7 bases lying between them.

V is TRBV9 and J is TRBJ2-7; 7 positions agree with TRBD2. Losses at the gene ends were 0 bases for V and 7 bases for J; bases not matched to a gene: 4. From germline, CDR1 is SGDLS and CDR2 YYNGEE. The CDR3 runs to 13 residues. The CDR3 here is CASSVGEAGEQYF. CDR3 DNA sequence: TGTGCCAGCAGCGTAGGTGAAGCGGGGGAGCAGTACTTC.

The CDR3 is CASSLQGLNYEQYF. The CDR3 DNA reads as TGTGCCAGCAGTTTACAGGGACTGAACTACGAGCAGTACTTC. The chain carries TRBV27 and TRBJ2-7; D is perhaps TRBD2 (6 bases). This CDR3 is built from 14 residues. V lost 2 bases to trimming and J lost 3 bases, with 11 bases between them. The germline gives CDR1 MNHEY, CDR2 SMNVEV (reference sequence).

This sequence joins TRBV30 and TRBJ2-7; possible D gene TRBD2, 5 bases. Per the germline V gene, CDR1 is GTSNPN and CDR2 is SVGIG (reference sequence). CDR3 length equals 13 residues. V lost 3 bases to trimming and J lost 2 bases, with 11 bases between them. The CDR3 DNA sequence: TGTGCCTGGAGGCCGCCCGGGACCTACGAGCAGTACTTC. It translates to CAWRPPGTYEQYF.

The J gene is TRBJ1-2, the V gene TRBV6-5, with D perhaps TRBD1 (6 bases). The CDR3 is 15 residues long. V dropped 3 bases and J dropped 4 bases, with 15 bases sitting between them. CDR1 is MNHEY, CDR2 SVGAGI, per germline. The CDR3 spells CASSYRDTYVYGYTF. The DNA for the CDR3 is TGTGCCAGCAGTTATAGGGACACCTACGTCTATGGCTACACCTTC.

This chain connects TRBV5-1 to TRBJ2-1; no firm D call. Germline CDR1 SGHRS, CDR2 YFSETQ. This CDR3 spans 13 amino acids. Trimming removed 0 bases at V and 7 bases at J, with 8 bases between. CDR3 nucleotide sequence: TGCGCCAGCAGCTTGGATAGAAATAATGAGCAGTTCTTC. This encodes CASSLDRNNEQFF.

The chain carries TRBV7-9 and TRBJ2-7; D possibly corresponds to TRBD1 (6 bases). Germline V gene data show CDR1 as SEHNR and CDR2 as FQNEAQ (reference sequence). V lost 2 bases and J lost 6, with 14 bases in between. The CDR3 sequence is 14 residues long. The CDR3 DNA reads as TGTGCCAGCAGCTTAACGGGGACACATGGCGAGCAGTACTTC. As protein: CASSLTGTHGEQYF.

J is TRBJ1-2 and V is TRBV7-9; 12 nucleotides align to TRBD1. Germline V lookup: CDR1 SEHNR, CDR2 FQNEAQ (reference sequence). This CDR3 comprises 15 residues. J was trimmed by 5 bases and V by 5 bases; bases with no gene match: 6. CDR3 sequence (DNA): TGTGCCAGCAGCCCGGGGGGACAGGGGGCTTATGGCTACACCTTC. It codes for CASSPGGQGAYGYTF. Variable domain in full (rest from reference TRBV7-9 and TRBJ1-2): DTGVSQNPRHKITKRGQNVTFRCDPISEHNRLYWYRQTLGQGPEFLTYFQNEAQLEKSRLLSDRFSAERPKGSFSTLEIQRTEQGDSAMYLCASSPGGQGAYGYTFGSGTRLTVV.

The V gene is TRBV19, the J gene TRBJ1-2, with 7 bases fitting TRBD1. Germline V gene data show CDR1 as LNHDA and CDR2 as SQIVND (reference sequence). This CDR3 has 13 residues. V was clipped by 6 bases and J by 3 bases; unmatched bases: 4. CDR3: CASSGQADYGYTF. The CDR3 bases are TGTGCCAGTAGCGGACAGGCGGACTATGGCTACACCTTC.

The chain has TRBV6-2 or TRBV6-3 and TRBJ2-7, with D maybe TRBD1 (5 bases). The V gene lost 0 bases and the J gene lost 8 bases, with 23 bases spanning the gap. The CDR3 has 17 amino acids. The germline gives CDR1 MNHEY, CDR2 SVGEGT. CDR3: CASSYSQIVQAAAKQYF. CDR3 sequence (DNA): TGTGCCAGCAGTTACTCGCAAATTGTACAGGCTGCGGCGAAGCAGTACTTC.

This chain uses TRBV30 with TRBJ1-3; no clear D. Deletions cut 3 bases from V and 0 bases from J, with 6 bases between. This CDR3 spans 13 amino acids. Germline assignment: CDR1 GTSNPN and CDR2 SVGIG (reference sequence). Written as DNA, the CDR3 is TGTGCCTGGAGCCCCTACTCTGGAAACACCATATATTTT. Amino acid sequence: CAWSPYSGNTIYF.